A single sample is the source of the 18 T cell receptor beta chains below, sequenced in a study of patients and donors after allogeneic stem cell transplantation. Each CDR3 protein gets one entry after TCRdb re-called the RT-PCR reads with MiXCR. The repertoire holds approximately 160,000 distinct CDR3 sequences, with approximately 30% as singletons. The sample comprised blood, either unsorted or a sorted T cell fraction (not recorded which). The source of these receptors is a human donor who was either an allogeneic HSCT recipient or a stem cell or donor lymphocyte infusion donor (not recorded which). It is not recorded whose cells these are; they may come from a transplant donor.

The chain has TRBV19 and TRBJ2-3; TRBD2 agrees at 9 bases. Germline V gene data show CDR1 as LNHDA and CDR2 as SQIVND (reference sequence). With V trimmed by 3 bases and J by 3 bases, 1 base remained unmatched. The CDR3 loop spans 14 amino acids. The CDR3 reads CASSIGLATDTQYF. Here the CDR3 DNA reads TGTGCCAGTAGTATTGGACTAGCGACAGATACGCAGTATTTT.

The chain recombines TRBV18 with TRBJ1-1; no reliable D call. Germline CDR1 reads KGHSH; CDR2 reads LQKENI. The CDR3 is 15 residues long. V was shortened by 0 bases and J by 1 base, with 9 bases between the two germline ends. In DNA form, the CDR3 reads TGTGCCAGCTCACCACCTCCGCCAGGGAACACTGAAGCTTTCTTT. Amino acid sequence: CASSPPPPGNTEAFF.

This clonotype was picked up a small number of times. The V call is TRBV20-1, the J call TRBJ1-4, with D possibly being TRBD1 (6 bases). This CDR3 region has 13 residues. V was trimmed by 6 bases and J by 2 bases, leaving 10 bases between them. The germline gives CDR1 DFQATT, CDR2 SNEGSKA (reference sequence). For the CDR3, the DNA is TGCAGTGCCCTACAGGGTACTAATGAAAAACTGTTTTTT. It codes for CSALQGTNEKLFF.

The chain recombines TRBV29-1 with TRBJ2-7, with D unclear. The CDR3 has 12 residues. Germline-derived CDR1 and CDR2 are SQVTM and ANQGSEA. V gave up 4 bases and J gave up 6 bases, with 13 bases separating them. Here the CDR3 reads CSVGSRRGEQYF. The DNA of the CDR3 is TGCAGCGTTGGTTCGCGGAGAGGCGAGCAGTACTTC.

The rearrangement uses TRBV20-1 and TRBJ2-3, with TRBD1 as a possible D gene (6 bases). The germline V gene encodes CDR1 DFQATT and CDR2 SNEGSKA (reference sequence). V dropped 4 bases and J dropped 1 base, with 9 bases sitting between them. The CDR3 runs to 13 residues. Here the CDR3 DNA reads TGCAGTGCTACGGACAGCCGCACAGATACGCAGTATTTT. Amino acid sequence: CSATDSRTDTQYF.

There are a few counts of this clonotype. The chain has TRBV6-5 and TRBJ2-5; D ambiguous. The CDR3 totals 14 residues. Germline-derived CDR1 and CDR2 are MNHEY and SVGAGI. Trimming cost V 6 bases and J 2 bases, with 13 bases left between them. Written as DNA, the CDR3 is TGTGCCAGCAGCTTCGGACGGCTGCAAGAGACCCAGTACTTC. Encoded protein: CASSFGRLQETQYF.

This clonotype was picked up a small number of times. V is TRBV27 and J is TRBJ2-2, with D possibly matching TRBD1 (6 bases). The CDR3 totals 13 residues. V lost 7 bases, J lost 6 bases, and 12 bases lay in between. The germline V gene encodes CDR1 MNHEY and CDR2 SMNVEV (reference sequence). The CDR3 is CASTRGSAGELFF. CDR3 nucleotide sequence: TGTGCCAGCACAAGGGGGTCAGCCGGGGAGCTGTTTTTT.

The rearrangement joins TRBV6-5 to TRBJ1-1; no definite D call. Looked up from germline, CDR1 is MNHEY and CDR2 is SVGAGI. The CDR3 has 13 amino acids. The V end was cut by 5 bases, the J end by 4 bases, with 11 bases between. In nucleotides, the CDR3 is TGTGCCAGCAGTCTCTCCGGTACCACTGAAGCTTTCTTT. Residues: CASSLSGTTEAFF.

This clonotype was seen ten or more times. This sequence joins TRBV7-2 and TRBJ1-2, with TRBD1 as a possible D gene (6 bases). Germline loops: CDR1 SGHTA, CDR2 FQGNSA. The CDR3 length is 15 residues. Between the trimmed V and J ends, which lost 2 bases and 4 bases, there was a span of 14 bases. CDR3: CASSLYRAGGYGYTF. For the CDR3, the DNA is TGTGCCAGCAGCTTATACAGGGCCGGAGGCTATGGCTACACCTTC.

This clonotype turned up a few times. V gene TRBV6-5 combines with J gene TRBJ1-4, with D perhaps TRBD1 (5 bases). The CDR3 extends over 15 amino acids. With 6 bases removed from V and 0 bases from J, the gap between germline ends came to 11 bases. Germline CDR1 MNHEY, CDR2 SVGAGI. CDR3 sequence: CASRPQGATNEKLFF. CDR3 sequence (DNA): TGTGCCAGCAGGCCTCAGGGAGCAACTAATGAAAAACTGTTTTTT.

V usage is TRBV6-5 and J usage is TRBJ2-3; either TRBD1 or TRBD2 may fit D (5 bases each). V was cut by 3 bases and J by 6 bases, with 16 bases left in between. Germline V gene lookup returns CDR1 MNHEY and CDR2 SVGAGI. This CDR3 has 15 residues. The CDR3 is CASSYFGARGDTQYF. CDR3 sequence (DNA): TGTGCCAGCAGTTATTTCGGGGCTCGAGGGGATACGCAGTATTTT.

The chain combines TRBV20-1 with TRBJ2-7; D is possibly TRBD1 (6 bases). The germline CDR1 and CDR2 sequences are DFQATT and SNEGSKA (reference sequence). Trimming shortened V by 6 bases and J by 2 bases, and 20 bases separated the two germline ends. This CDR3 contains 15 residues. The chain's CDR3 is CSAAAPHTGTYEQYF. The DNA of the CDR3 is TGCAGTGCCGCAGCCCCCCACACAGGGACCTACGAGCAGTACTTC.

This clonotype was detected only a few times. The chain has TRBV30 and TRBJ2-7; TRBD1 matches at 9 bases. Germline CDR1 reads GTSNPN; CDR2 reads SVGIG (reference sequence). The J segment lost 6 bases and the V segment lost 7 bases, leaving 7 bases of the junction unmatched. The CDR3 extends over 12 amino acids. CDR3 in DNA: TGTGCCTCGTCGGGACAGGGCTCCGAGCAGTACTTC. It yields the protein CASSGQGSEQYF.

As DNA, the CDR3 is TGCAGTGCTAGCCGACTAGCGGGAGGGCCAAGGAATGAGCAGTTCTTC. Its protein is CSASRLAGGPRNEQFF. V usage is TRBV20-1 and J usage is TRBJ2-1, with TRBD2 identical over 14 bases. CDR3 size: 16 residues. The V segment lost 3 bases and the J segment 7 bases; nucleotides outside the gene matches: 8. Germline CDR1 reads DFQATT; CDR2 reads SNEGSKA (reference sequence).

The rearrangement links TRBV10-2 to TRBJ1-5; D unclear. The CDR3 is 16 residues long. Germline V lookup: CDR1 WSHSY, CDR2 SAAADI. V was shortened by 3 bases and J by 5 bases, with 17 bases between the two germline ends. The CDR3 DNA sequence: TGCGCCAGCAGTGACTACGGGCCATTCATAGATCAGCCCCAGCATTTT. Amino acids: CASSDYGPFIDQPQHF.

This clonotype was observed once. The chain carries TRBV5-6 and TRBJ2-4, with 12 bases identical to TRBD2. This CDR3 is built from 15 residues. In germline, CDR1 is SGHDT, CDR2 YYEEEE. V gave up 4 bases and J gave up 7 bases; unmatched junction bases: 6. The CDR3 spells CASSLTSGSGNIQYF. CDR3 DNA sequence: TGTGCCAGCAGCCTGACTAGCGGGAGTGGGAACATTCAGTACTTC.

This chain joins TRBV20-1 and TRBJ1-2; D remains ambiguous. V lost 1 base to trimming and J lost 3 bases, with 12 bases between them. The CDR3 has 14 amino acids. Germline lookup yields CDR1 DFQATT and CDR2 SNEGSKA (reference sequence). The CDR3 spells CSARAPGVYYGYTF. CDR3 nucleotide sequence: TGCAGTGCTAGAGCCCCCGGTGTATACTATGGCTACACCTTC.

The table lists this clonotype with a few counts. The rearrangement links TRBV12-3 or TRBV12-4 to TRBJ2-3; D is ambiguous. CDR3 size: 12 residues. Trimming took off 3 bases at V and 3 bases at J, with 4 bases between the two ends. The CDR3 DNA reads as TGTGCCAGCAGTTTCCGGACAGATACGCAGTATTTT. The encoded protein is CASSFRTDTQYF.